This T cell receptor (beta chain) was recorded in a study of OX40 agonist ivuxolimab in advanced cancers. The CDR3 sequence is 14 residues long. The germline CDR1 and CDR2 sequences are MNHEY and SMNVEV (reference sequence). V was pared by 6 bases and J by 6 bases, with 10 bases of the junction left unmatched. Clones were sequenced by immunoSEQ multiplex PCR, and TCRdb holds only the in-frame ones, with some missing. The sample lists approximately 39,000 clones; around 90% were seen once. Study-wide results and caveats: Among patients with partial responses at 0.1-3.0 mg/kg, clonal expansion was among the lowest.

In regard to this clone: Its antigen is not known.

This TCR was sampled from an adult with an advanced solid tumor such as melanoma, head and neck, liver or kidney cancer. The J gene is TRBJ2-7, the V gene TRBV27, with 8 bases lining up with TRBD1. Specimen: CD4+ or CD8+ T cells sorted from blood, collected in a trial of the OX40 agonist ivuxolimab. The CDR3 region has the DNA TGTGCCAGCAGGGGAGGACAGGGACCAGGCGAGCAGTACTTC. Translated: CASRGGQGPGEQYF.